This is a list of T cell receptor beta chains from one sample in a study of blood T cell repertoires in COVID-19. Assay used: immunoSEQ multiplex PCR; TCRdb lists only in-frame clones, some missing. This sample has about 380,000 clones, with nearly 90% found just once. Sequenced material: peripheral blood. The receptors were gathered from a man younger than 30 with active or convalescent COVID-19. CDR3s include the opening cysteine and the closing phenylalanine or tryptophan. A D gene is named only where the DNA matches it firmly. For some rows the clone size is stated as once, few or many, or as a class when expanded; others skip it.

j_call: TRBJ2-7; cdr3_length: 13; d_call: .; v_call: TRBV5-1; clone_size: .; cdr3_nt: TGCGCCACCTCCCTCGGAGGATCCTACGAGCAGTACTTC; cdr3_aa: CATSLGGSYEQYF
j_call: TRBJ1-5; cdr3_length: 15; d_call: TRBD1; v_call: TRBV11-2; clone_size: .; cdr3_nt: TGTGCCAGCAGGGCCGGGACAGGGGTAGATCAGCCCCAGCATTTT; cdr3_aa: CASRAGTGVDQPQHF
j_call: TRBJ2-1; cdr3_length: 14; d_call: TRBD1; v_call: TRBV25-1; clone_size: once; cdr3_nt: TGTGCCAGCAGTGGTAGGGACAGTTACAATGAGCAGTTCTTC; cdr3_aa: CASSGRDSYNEQFF
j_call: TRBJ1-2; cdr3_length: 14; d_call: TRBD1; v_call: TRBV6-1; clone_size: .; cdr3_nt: TGTGCCAGCAGTGAACAGGGGGCTGTCTCTGGCTACACCTTC; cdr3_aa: CASSEQGAVSGYTF
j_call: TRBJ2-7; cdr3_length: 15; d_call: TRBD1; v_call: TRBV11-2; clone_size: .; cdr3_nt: TGTGCCAGCAGCTTAGATAGGACAGGGGTCCACGAGCAGTACTTC; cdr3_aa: CASSLDRTGVHEQYF
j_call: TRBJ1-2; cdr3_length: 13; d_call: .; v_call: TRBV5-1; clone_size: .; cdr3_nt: TGCGCCAGCAGCCCGGCGGGCGGGTATGGCTACACCTTC; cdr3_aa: CASSPAGGYGYTF
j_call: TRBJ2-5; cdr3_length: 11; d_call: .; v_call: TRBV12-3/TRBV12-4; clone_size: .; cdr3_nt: TGTGCCAGCAGTTTTCGGGAGACCCAGTACTTC; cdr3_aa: CASSFRETQYF
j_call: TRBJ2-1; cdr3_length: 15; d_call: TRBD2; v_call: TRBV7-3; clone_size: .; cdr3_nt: TGTGCCAGCAGGGCCGGGACTAGCGGGATCAATGAGCAGTTCTTC; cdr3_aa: CASRAGTSGINEQFF
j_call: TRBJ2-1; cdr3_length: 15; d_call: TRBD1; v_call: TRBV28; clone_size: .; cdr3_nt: TGTGCCAGCAGTTCAACCCGACAGGGGCCCAATGAGCAGTTCTTC; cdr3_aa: CASSSTRQGPNEQFF
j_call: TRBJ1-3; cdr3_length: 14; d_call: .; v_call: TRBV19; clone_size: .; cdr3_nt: TGTGCCACAGTCTCGGGAGGGTTCGGAAACACCATATATTTT; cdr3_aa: CATVSGGFGNTIYF
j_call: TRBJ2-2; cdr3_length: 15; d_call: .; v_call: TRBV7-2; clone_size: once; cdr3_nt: TGTGCCAGCAGCCAGGGACTCCTTGACACCGGGGAGCTGTTTTTT; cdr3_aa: CASSQGLLDTGELFF
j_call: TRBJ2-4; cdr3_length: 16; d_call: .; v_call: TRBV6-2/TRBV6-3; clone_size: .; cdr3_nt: TGTGCCAGCAGTTTAAGGCTAGTTAGTACCAAAAACATTCAGTACTTC; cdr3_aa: CASSLRLVSTKNIQYF
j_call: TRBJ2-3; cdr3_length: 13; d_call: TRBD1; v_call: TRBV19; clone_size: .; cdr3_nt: TGTGCCAGTAGTAGACAGGGTCCAGATACGCAGTATTTT; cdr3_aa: CASSRQGPDTQYF
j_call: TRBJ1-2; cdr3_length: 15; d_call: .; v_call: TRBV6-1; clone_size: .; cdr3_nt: TGTGCCAGCAGTGAAAGCCCAGGGTCTAACTATGGCTACACCTTC; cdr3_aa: CASSESPGSNYGYTF
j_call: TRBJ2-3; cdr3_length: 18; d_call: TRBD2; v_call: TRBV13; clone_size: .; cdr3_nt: TGTGCCAGCAGCCCGGGACTAGCGGGAGACGAGGGCACAGATACGCAGTATTTT; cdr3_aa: CASSPGLAGDEGTDTQYF
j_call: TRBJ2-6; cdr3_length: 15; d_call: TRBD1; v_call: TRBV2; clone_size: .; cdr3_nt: TGTGCCAGCAGTCTGACAGGGTCTGGGGCCAACGTGCTGACTTTC; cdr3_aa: CASSLTGSGANVLTF
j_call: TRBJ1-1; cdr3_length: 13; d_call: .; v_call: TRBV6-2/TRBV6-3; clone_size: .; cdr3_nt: TGTGCCAGCAGTTATTGGCAGGGCACTGAAGCTTTCTTT; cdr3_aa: CASSYWQGTEAFF
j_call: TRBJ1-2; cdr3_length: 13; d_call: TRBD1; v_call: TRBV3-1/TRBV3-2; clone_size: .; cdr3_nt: TGTGCCAGCAGCCGACAGGGGGCAAATGGCTACACCTTC; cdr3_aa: CASSRQGANGYTF
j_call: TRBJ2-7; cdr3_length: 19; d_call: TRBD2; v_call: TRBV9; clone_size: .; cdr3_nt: TGTGCCAGCAGCGTAGGCCAACCGGGTGGGCGGGGGGCAAAGTACGAGCAGTACTTC; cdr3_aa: CASSVGQPGGRGAKYEQYF
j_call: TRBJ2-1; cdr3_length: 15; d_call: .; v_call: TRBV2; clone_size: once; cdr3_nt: TGTGCCAGCAGTAGATCAGGGGCACGGTACAATGAGCAGTTCTTC; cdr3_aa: CASSRSGARYNEQFF
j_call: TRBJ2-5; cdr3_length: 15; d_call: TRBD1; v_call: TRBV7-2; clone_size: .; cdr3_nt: TGTGCCAGCAGAAACCACGAGGGGGCCTCAGAGACCCAGTACTTC; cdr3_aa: CASRNHEGASETQYF
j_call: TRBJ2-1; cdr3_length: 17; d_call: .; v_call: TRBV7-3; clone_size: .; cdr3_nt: TGTGCCAGCAGCCCCGCTGCCCCTCCTGAAAAACTCAATGAGCAGTTCTTC; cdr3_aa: CASSPAAPPEKLNEQFF
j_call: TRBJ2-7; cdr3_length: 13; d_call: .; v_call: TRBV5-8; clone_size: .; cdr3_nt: TGTGCCAGCAGCGATAACAGCCCCTACGAGCAGTACTTC; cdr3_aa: CASSDNSPYEQYF
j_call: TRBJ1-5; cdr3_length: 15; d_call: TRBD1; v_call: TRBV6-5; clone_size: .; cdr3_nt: TGTGCCAGCAGGATCGGGACAGGGGGCGGACAGCCCCAGCATTTT; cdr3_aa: CASRIGTGGGQPQHF
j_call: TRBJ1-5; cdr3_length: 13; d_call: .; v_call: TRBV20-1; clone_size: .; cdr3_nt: TGCAGTGCTAGTTTCGGGTACAATCAGCCCCAGCATTTT; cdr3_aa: CSASFGYNQPQHF
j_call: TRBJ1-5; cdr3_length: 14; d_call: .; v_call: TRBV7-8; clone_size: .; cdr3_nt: TGTGCCAGCAGCTTAGAGGGTGGGGCCCAGCCCCAGCATTTT; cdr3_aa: CASSLEGGAQPQHF
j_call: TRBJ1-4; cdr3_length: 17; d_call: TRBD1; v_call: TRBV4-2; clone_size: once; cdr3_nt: TGTGCCAGCAGCCCAAGGACAGGCTGGGCAACTAATGAAAAACTGTTTTTT; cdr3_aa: CASSPRTGWATNEKLFF